One T cell receptor beta chain is described in this entry. Its matching antigen is unknown. V gave up 1 base and J gave up 6 bases; unmatched junction bases: 1. CDR3 length: 13 residues. Germline lookup yields CDR1 LGHNT and CDR2 FRNRAP. These data belong to a study of cytomegalovirus exposure and HLA in healthy donors. Broader study findings: Presence/absence results assume similar sequencing depth per donor, which may not hold. Confirmation was obtained in vitro that a few CMV-associated chains are specific for CMV antigens. Previously analyzed data showed that most TCR beta V segments were productive at a frequency of about 87% or about 30%.

Researchers ran the PCR with 60 Vbeta and 13 Jbeta primers. Using immunoSEQ multiplex PCR, the repertoire was profiled, and TCRdb retains in-frame clones only, with some absent. In total, the table holds 150,000 to 200,000 clones. V and J are TRBV12-5 and TRBJ1-2, with TRBD1 matching 8 bases. This TCR was sampled from a woman aged 55-70 years in good health and CMV-seronegative. The specimen sequenced was PBMCs. CDR3 protein: CASGLGTGNGYTF. The CDR3, as DNA: TGTGCTAGTGGTTTGGGGACAGGGAATGGCTACACCTTC.